This entry lists 15 T cell receptor beta chains sequenced from one sample in a study of T cell responses to AZD1222 COVID-19 vaccine (dated by TCRdb to about 2021). The time point label, read with the paper, signifies: about 28 days (+/-7) after the second vaccine dose. The library was prepared using the immunoSEQ multiplex PCR assay. TCRdb's version of the immuneACCESS table is confined to in-frame rearrangements and falls short of the full clone set. An unresolved V gene accounts for under half of the shortfall where checked; the remainder is of unknown origin. The sample contains over 85,000 clones, around nine tenths of them found a single time. More than 2% of the sample rests with the top ten. Sample: peripheral blood, taken 28 days after the second AZD1222 dose. The receptor set was obtained from an adult who received the AZD1222 COVID-19 vaccine.

A single count supports this clone. The chain combines TRBV18 with TRBJ1-5, with D maybe TRBD1 (5 bases). Germline CDR1 reads KGHSH; CDR2 reads LQKENI. The V end was cut by 3 bases, the J end by 4 bases, with 13 bases between. The CDR3 runs to 15 residues. CDR3 sequence reads: CASSPNRFPNQPQHF. The CDR3 bases are TGTGCCAGCTCACCGAACAGGTTTCCAAATCAGCCCCAGCATTTT.

This sequence joins TRBV30 and TRBJ2-5; TRBD1 is a possible D gene (5 bases). Germline V lookup: CDR1 GTSNPN, CDR2 SVGIG (reference sequence). This CDR3 comprises 13 residues. V lost 4 bases and J 5 bases, leaving 14 bases between the germline ends. This CDR3 reads CAWIRRGMETQYF. The CDR3 DNA follows: TGTGCCTGGATACGAAGGGGTATGGAGACCCAGTACTTC.

This sequence joins TRBV15 and TRBJ2-2, with 9 bases lining up with TRBD1. This CDR3 spans 14 amino acids. In germline, CDR1 is LNHNV, CDR2 YYDKDF (reference sequence). With V trimmed by 8 bases and J by 4 bases, 5 bases remained unmatched. CDR3 sequence (DNA): TGTGCCACCCAACAGGGGGCGGTCACCGGGGAGCTGTTTTTT. It is translated as CATQQGAVTGELFF.

The chain couples TRBV6-5 to TRBJ1-2; tentatively, D is TRBD1 (5 bases). The germline V and J ends were trimmed by 2 bases and 6 bases, with 7 bases remaining between them. In germline, CDR1 is MNHEY, CDR2 SVGAGI. This CDR3 spans 12 amino acids. The CDR3: CASSYGADGYTF. The CDR3, as DNA: TGTGCCAGCAGTTACGGGGCGGATGGCTACACCTTC.

For the CDR3, the DNA is TGTGCCAGCAGCCAAGACGCAGGGAGATACGAGCAGTACTTC. It translates to CASSQDAGRYEQYF. V usage is TRBV14 and J usage is TRBJ2-7; D tentatively reads TRBD1 or TRBD2 (5 bases each). The CDR3 has 14 residues. The germline V and J ends were trimmed by 0 bases and 4 bases, with 10 bases remaining between them. From germline, CDR1 is SGHDN and CDR2 FVKESK.

The chain links TRBV4-1 to TRBJ1-1; D call uncertain. Trimming removed 1 base at V and 1 base at J, with 13 bases between. The CDR3 spans 16 residues. Germline CDR1 is MGHRA and CDR2 is YSYEKL. In DNA form, the CDR3 reads TGCGCCAGCAGCCAAGCCCGGGGAGGTGGGAACACTGAAGCTTTCTTT. Translation gives CASSQARGGGNTEAFF.

The chain combines TRBV18 with TRBJ1-1, with D unresolved. Trimming took off 4 bases at V and 3 bases at J, with 18 bases between the two ends. CDR3 length: 16 residues. Germline V gives CDR1 KGHSH, CDR2 LQKENI. CDR3 residues: CASSLLRGGKDTEAFF. The CDR3 region has the DNA TGTGCCAGCTCACTGTTGCGAGGTGGTAAGGACACTGAAGCTTTCTTT.

The genes are TRBV18 and TRBJ1-3, with 9 bases matching TRBD1. V dropped 0 bases and J dropped 3; count of bases not matched to a gene: 0. Germline assignment: CDR1 KGHSH and CDR2 LQKENI. CDR3 length: 15 amino acids. The DNA of the CDR3 is TGTGCCAGCTCACCACCGGGACAGGGTGGAAACACCATATATTTT. Its translation: CASSPPGQGGNTIYF.

The rearrangement links TRBV7-2 to TRBJ2-5; 10 bases are a match to TRBD2. The CDR3 is made up of 18 amino acids. V lost 1 base to trimming and J lost 0 bases; unmatched junction nucleotides: 8. CDR1 is SGHTA and CDR2 is FQGNSA in the germline V gene. The DNA of the CDR3 is TGTGCCAGCAGCTTAGATCCACCACTAGCGGGGTACCAAGAGACCCAGTACTTC. Translation: CASSLDPPLAGYQETQYF.

This chain joins TRBV5-1 and TRBJ1-2, with unresolved D. There are 14 residues in the CDR3. Trimming removed 5 bases from V and 6 bases from J, with 17 bases in between. CDR1 is SGHRS and CDR2 is YFSETQ in the germline V gene. In nucleotides, the CDR3 is TGCGCCAGCAGACCCCTCGGGTGGGCGGATGGCTACACCTTC. It is translated as CASRPLGWADGYTF.

The CDR3 DNA sequence: TGTGCCAGCAGCCCAAGGGACAGATTGAACACCATATATTTT. Translation gives CASSPRDRLNTIYF. The chain links TRBV7-2 to TRBJ1-3; 7 bases fit TRBD1. Trimming took 5 bases from V and 7 from J; bases not matched to a gene: 8. CDR1 SGHTA and CDR2 FQGNSA come from the germline V gene. This CDR3 region has 14 residues.

The chain links TRBV7-8 to TRBJ1-1; no clear D. Germline lookup yields CDR1 SGHVS and CDR2 FQNEAQ. The CDR3 runs to 14 residues. The V end lost 2 bases, the J end lost 1 base, and 8 bases lay between the germline ends. The CDR3 DNA reads TGTGCCAGCAGCTTACGACGGGAGAACACTGAAGCTTTCTTT. This sequence encodes CASSLRRENTEAFF.

The chain recombines TRBV6-2 or TRBV6-3 with TRBJ1-2; TRBD1 agrees at 8 bases. CDR1 is MNHEY, CDR2 SVGEGT, per germline. Trimming took 0 bases from V and 3 from J; bases not matched to a gene: 6. The CDR3 runs 16 residues. CDR3: CASSYSSGGRDYGYTF. The CDR3 DNA sequence: TGTGCCAGCAGTTACTCTTCAGGGGGCCGGGACTATGGCTACACCTTC.

The rearrangement uses TRBV2 and TRBJ2-1, with 8 bases matching TRBD2. The CDR3 runs 13 residues. J was trimmed by 2 bases and V by 7 bases; bases with no gene match: 1. Germline V gene data show CDR1 as SNHLY and CDR2 as FYNNEI. Here the CDR3 reads CASTAGAYNEQFF. Written as DNA, the CDR3 is TGTGCCAGCACAGCGGGGGCCTACAATGAGCAGTTCTTC.

The chain has TRBV7-9 and TRBJ2-5, with D maybe TRBD2 (6 bases). The CDR3 extends over 17 amino acids. Germline V lookup: CDR1 SEHNR, CDR2 FQNEAQ (reference sequence). V dropped 5 bases and J dropped 0 bases, with 19 bases sitting between them. This chain's CDR3 is CASSPPRGYEYQETQYF. The CDR3 DNA is TGTGCCAGCAGCCCCCCCCGGGGGTACGAGTACCAAGAGACCCAGTACTTC.